The 9 T cell receptor beta chains reported below all come from one sample, sequenced in a study of blood T cells in healthy people across ages. A second PCR, run for roughly 7 to 12 cycles, used a sample-barcoded 5' primer plus a J-beta primer mix. Each CDR3 protein gets one entry after TCRdb re-called the 5' RACE reads with MiXCR. This sample carries some 710,000 distinct CDR3 sequences, about 24% of them seen once, and the ten largest clones take roughly 22%. Sequencing was carried out using blood. Receptor source: a man aged 65-85 years in good health.

This chain links TRBV27 with TRBJ1-2; D is uncertain. Trimming cost V 6 bases and J 7 bases, with 24 bases left between them. From germline, CDR1 is MNHEY and CDR2 SMNVEV (reference sequence). CDR3 length: 16 amino acids. CDR3 nucleotides: TGTGCCAGCAGAGCCCGGCCCCGGGGAACGGTTACTGGCTACACCTTC. This codes for CASRARPRGTVTGYTF.

The rearrangement joins TRBV7-9 to TRBJ1-1, with D perhaps matching TRBD1 (5 bases). Trimming cost V 3 bases and J 7 bases, with 9 bases left between them. Germline V gives CDR1 SEHNR, CDR2 FQNEAQ (reference sequence). The CDR3 contains 12 residues. As DNA, the CDR3 is TGTGCCAGCAGCTTCGGGGGGGATGAAGCTTTCTTT. It translates to CASSFGGDEAFF.

Many counts were recorded for this clonotype. The chain has TRBV27 and TRBJ2-3; D is unclear. The CDR3 has 15 residues. V lost 8 bases and J lost 0, with 15 bases in between. The germline V gene has CDR1 MNHEY and CDR2 SMNVEV (reference sequence). The CDR3: CASRRRETSTDTQYF. In DNA, the CDR3 is TGTGCCAGCCGGCGGAGAGAAACTAGCACAGATACGCAGTATTTT.

In its sample, this clonotype was seen once. The V and J genes are TRBV20-1 and TRBJ1-2, with D maybe TRBD1 (5 bases). The CDR3 is made up of 14 amino acids. Deletions cut 1 base from V and 8 bases from J, with 17 bases between. CDR1 DFQATT and CDR2 SNEGSKA come from the germline V gene (reference sequence). The CDR3, as DNA: TGCAGTGCTAGAGTCCCAGGGAGAGTCAGCGGCTACACCTTC. Its protein product is CSARVPGRVSGYTF.

The chain has TRBV5-1 and TRBJ1-3; 11 nucleotides line up with TRBD1. The germline CDR1 and CDR2 sequences are SGHRS and YFSETQ. Germline trimming cut 4 bases from V and 0 bases from J; bases unmatched to any gene: 9. The CDR3 runs to 18 residues. CDR3 in amino acids: CASSRGQGDLSSGNTIYF. The CDR3 DNA follows: TGCGCCAGCAGCCGGGGACAGGGGGACCTAAGCTCTGGAAACACCATATATTTT.

This clonotype was detected a few times. The gene calls are TRBV6-5 and TRBJ2-2; D gene unclear. This CDR3 contains 14 residues. Germline V CDR1 and CDR2: MNHEY, SVGAGI. V was clipped by 9 bases and J by 4 bases, with 15 bases between them. The CDR3, as DNA: TGTGCCAGTTTCCCCGGAGTTCCCACCGGGGAGCTGTTTTTT. Residues: CASFPGVPTGELFF.

A few counts support this clonotype. The chain joins TRBV12-3 or TRBV12-4 to TRBJ1-1; D uncertain. The CDR3 covers 13 residues. Trimming took 6 bases from V and 1 from J, leaving 9 bases between them. The CDR3 is CASRLVPNTEAFF. In DNA, the CDR3 is TGTGCCAGCAGGCTTGTTCCGAACACTGAAGCTTTCTTT.

This chain uses TRBV29-1 with TRBJ2-4, with 7 bases lining up with TRBD1. The CDR3 has 15 amino acids. V was clipped by 6 bases and J by 4 bases; unmatched bases: 12. The germline V gene has CDR1 SQVTM and CDR2 ANQGSEA. The CDR3 DNA reads TGCAGCGTGCGAGTACAGGGGACGGAGAAAAACATTCAGTACTTC. This codes for CSVRVQGTEKNIQYF.

Ten or more counts support this clonotype. This chain links TRBV18 with TRBJ1-4; TRBD1 matches at 7 bases. The CDR3 totals 13 residues. The germline gives CDR1 KGHSH, CDR2 LQKENI. Losses at the gene ends were 8 bases for V and 2 bases for J; bases not matched to a gene: 2. The CDR3 nucleotides are TGTGCCAGCAGCAGGGGGACTAATGAAAAACTGTTTTTT. Amino acid sequence: CASSRGTNEKLFF.